Described below is a single T cell receptor (beta chain) sequence and its context. The sample originates from a study of CD8 T cells in Susac syndrome. The CDR3 has 16 amino acids. V shed 1 base and J 2 bases; nucleotides not matched to a gene: 8. Looked up from germline, CDR1 is GTSNPN and CDR2 is SVGIG (reference sequence). The RNA, about 0.45 to 1 ug, was put through reverse transcription using random hexamers. TCR beta CDR3 was amplified by immunoSEQ multiplex PCR. This amplification extended across 54 Vbeta and 13 Jbeta segments. TCRdb used MiXCR to reprocess the immunoSEQ multiplex PCR reads, holding one entry per CDR3 protein. The sample shows fewer than 80,000 distinct CDR3 sequences, over 85% of them seen only once. CD8+ and CD4+ T cells taken from blood had their TCR beta sequenced. In the multiple sclerosis control group, patients were treatment-naive and had stable or active relapsing-remitting disease. TEMRA cells were enriched by FACS, and CD4+ and CD8+ T cells were negatively isolated.

V and J are TRBV30 and TRBJ1-2, with 9 bases that match TRBD1. This clonotype was obtained from a human donor with multiple sclerosis. Sequenced: CD8+ T cells from PBMCs. This CDR3 reads CAWSGHDRGENYGYTF. The CDR3 region has the DNA TGTGCCTGGAGTGGCCATGACAGGGGGGAGAACTATGGCTACACCTTC.